Each of the 24 T cell receptor beta chains below was sequenced from the same sample in a study of T cell responses to AZD1222 COVID-19 vaccine. Here immunoSEQ multiplex PCR was the method, and the copy in TCRdb shows in-frame clones only, minus some. The top ten hold over 12% of the sample, which has about 110,000 clones, around nine tenths seen once. This specimen consisted of peripheral blood, obtained 28 days after the second AZD1222 dose. These receptors all come from an adult who received the AZD1222 COVID-19 vaccine.

The CDR3 DNA reads as TGTGCCAGCAGTTACTCGACCTCGGGACACGGAAACACCATATATTTT. As protein: CASSYSTSGHGNTIYF. This chain links TRBV6-5 with TRBJ1-3, with a tentative D call TRBD1 (6 bases). The V end was cut by 0 bases, the J end by 4 bases, with 13 bases between. The germline V gene has CDR1 MNHEY and CDR2 SVGAGI. The CDR3 consists of 16 residues.

This chain connects TRBV27 to TRBJ2-3, with a possible D match to TRBD1 (6 bases). Germline assignment: CDR1 MNHEY and CDR2 SMNVEV (reference sequence). The CDR3 is 17 amino acids. Trimming stripped 0 bases from V and 2 bases from J, with 15 bases between. The CDR3 reads CASSLSWDKEDTDTQYF. The CDR3 DNA is TGTGCCAGCAGTTTATCATGGGACAAAGAGGACACAGATACGCAGTATTTT.

V gene TRBV5-4 combines with J gene TRBJ2-1; 9 bases are a match to TRBD2. V trimming: 0 bases; J trimming: 4 bases; junction bases outside the gene matches: 5. Germline CDR1 and CDR2: SGHNT and YYREEE (reference sequence). This CDR3 region has 16 residues. CDR3 DNA: TGTGCCAGCAGCTTGGGCGGCGGGAGGGCTTACAATGAGCAGTTCTTC. Amino acid sequence: CASSLGGGRAYNEQFF.

This clone was observed a single time. The chain links TRBV29-1 to TRBJ2-2; perhaps TRBD2 as D (5 bases). Trimming took off 6 bases at V and 1 base at J, with 9 bases between the two ends. Germline loops: CDR1 SQVTM, CDR2 ANQGSEA. The CDR3 covers 13 residues. The CDR3 nucleotides read TGCAGCGTCGACTATATGAACACCGGGGAGCTGTTTTTT. Protein product: CSVDYMNTGELFF.

V gene TRBV5-1 combines with J gene TRBJ1-3; TRBD1 is a possible D gene (5 bases). The CDR3 loop spans 13 amino acids. CDR1 is SGHRS, CDR2 YFSETQ, per germline. V was trimmed by 7 bases and J by 2 bases, leaving 10 bases between them. The CDR3 is CASRGDPGNTIYF. Written as DNA, the CDR3 is TGCGCCAGCCGAGGGGATCCTGGAAACACCATATATTTT.

The rearrangement links TRBV28 to TRBJ1-4; D remains unclear. V lost 6 bases and J lost 0, with 5 bases in between. The CDR3 runs 13 residues. Germline V gene data show CDR1 as MDHEN and CDR2 as SYDVKM. CDR3 nucleotide sequence: TGTGCCAGCAGGGGCGCAACTAATGAAAAACTGTTTTTT. Amino acids: CASRGATNEKLFF.

V usage is TRBV5-1 and J usage is TRBJ2-2; D not resolved. CDR1 SGHRS and CDR2 YFSETQ come from the germline V gene. The CDR3 runs to 15 residues. V was cut by 9 bases and J by 3 bases, with 18 bases left in between. CDR3 amino acids: CATTWSLLDTGELFF. CDR3 sequence (DNA): TGCGCCACCACTTGGTCTCTTCTGGACACCGGGGAGCTGTTTTTT. Full variable domain (outside the CDR3, taken from reference TRBV5-1 and TRBJ2-2): KAGVTQTPRYLIKTRGQQVTLSCSPISGHRSVSWYQQTPGQGLQFLFEYFSETQRNKGNFPGRFSGRQFSNSRSEMNVSTLELGDSALYLCATTWSLLDTGELFFGEGSRLTVL.

This chain links TRBV27 with TRBJ2-3; TRBD2 matches 11 bases. The CDR3 consists of 16 residues. Per the germline V gene, CDR1 is MNHEY and CDR2 is SMNVEV (reference sequence). The V gene end was trimmed by 5 bases and the J gene end by 2 bases; junction bases not matched to a gene: 6. As DNA, the CDR3 is TGTGCCAGCAGTCCAGGGACTAGCGGCTACACAGATACGCAGTATTTT. Protein product: CASSPGTSGYTDTQYF.

Here the CDR3 DNA reads TGTGCCATCAGTGAGTCTAGACAGGGGCGGGGAGAGACCCAGTACTTC. This translates into CAISESRQGRGETQYF. This chain connects TRBV10-3 to TRBJ2-5; 8 nucleotides agree with TRBD1. Germline V gene data show CDR1 as ENHRY and CDR2 as SYGVKD. The CDR3 is 16 residues long. The junction had 7 bases not matched to a gene; V was cut back by 0 bases and J by 4 bases.

This chain connects TRBV5-6 to TRBJ1-1; D not resolved. Germline CDR1 and CDR2: SGHDT and YYEEEE. The CDR3 is made up of 11 amino acids. Trimming removed 3 bases from V and 4 bases from J, with 4 bases in between. CDR3 amino acids: CASSYGTEAFF. CDR3 in DNA: TGTGCCAGCAGCTATGGCACTGAAGCTTTCTTT. The full variable domain, its missing parts supplied by reference TRBV5-6 and TRBJ1-1, is DAGVTQSPTHLIKTRGQQVTLRCSPKSGHDTVSWYQQALGQGPQFIFQYYEEEERQRGNFPDRFSGHQFPNYSSELNVNALLLGDSALYLCASSYGTEAFFGQGTRLTVV.

This chain joins TRBV18 and TRBJ1-1, with D maybe TRBD1 (6 bases). This CDR3 comprises 14 residues. From germline, CDR1 is KGHSH and CDR2 LQKENI. V was pared by 3 bases and J by 4 bases, with 12 bases between. The CDR3 DNA reads TGTGCCAGCTCACCGGTCCAGGGGAGCACTGAAGCTTTCTTT. It translates to CASSPVQGSTEAFF. The variable domain in full, with the rest retrieved from reference TRBV18 and TRBJ1-1, is NAGVMQNPRHLVRRRGQEARLRCSPMKGHSHVYWYRQLPEEGLKFMVYLQKENIIDESGMPKERFSAEFPKEGPSILRIQQVVRGDSAAYFCASSPVQGSTEAFFGQGTRLTVV.

The J gene is TRBJ1-1, the V gene TRBV6-5; D gene ambiguous. CDR1 is MNHEY, CDR2 SVGAGI, per germline. V lost 7 bases to trimming and J lost 0 bases, with 12 bases between them. This CDR3 region has 14 residues. The CDR3 DNA follows: TGTGCCAGCACCTCCCGCTATCTGAACACTGAAGCTTTCTTT. Protein sequence: CASTSRYLNTEAFF.

V gene TRBV3-1 (or the pseudogene TRBV3-2) combines with J gene TRBJ1-4, with TRBD1 as a possible D gene (6 bases). There are 14 residues in the CDR3. Germline-derived CDR1 and CDR2 are LGHDT and YNNKEL (reference sequence). V was clipped by 3 bases and J by 5 bases, with 10 bases between them. The CDR3 DNA is TGTGCCAGCAGCCAGGGGGCGTTAAATGAAAAACTGTTTTTT. It encodes CASSQGALNEKLFF.

This sequence joins TRBV5-1 and TRBJ1-1; D unclear. The CDR3 covers 15 residues. V was shortened by 3 bases and J by 0 bases, with 12 bases between the two germline ends. Germline V lookup: CDR1 SGHRS, CDR2 YFSETQ. CDR3 sequence: CASSWGGQVNTEAFF. The CDR3 nucleotides are TGCGCCAGCAGCTGGGGAGGCCAGGTGAACACTGAAGCTTTCTTT.

The rearrangement uses TRBV5-8 and TRBJ2-5; perhaps TRBD1 as D (5 bases). This CDR3 is built from 13 residues. Trimming pared 0 bases from V and 5 bases from J, leaving 8 bases between. CDR1 and CDR2 from the germline V gene are SGHTS and YDEGEE. The CDR3 DNA reads TGTGCCAGCAGCTTGGAGGGGTTGGAGACCCAGTACTTC. Amino acid sequence: CASSLEGLETQYF.

The rearrangement links TRBV5-1 to TRBJ2-3, with D perhaps matching TRBD1 (6 bases). Germline V gene data show CDR1 as SGHRS and CDR2 as YFSETQ. CDR3 size: 15 residues. The V gene lost 3 bases and the J gene lost 1 base, with 12 bases spanning the gap. The CDR3 coding sequence is TGCGCCAGCAGCTCGGACGAGGGGGGCACAGATACGCAGTATTTT. Translating it yields CASSSDEGGTDTQYF.

The chain has TRBV29-1 and TRBJ1-3; D remains ambiguous. The germline V and J ends were trimmed by 8 bases and 4 bases, with 9 bases remaining between them. This CDR3 comprises 11 residues. CDR1 and CDR2 (germline): SQVTM, ANQGSEA. CDR3 region: CSSSEGNTIYF. Written as DNA, the CDR3 is TGCAGCTCCAGCGAAGGAAACACCATATATTTT. The entire variable domain, with the rest obtained from reference TRBV29-1 and TRBJ1-3, is as follows: SAVISQKPSRDICQRGTSLTIQCQVDSQVTMMFWYRQQPGQSLTLIATANQGSEATYESGFVIDKFPISRPNLTFSTLTVSNMSPEDSSIYLCSSSEGNTIYFGEGSWLTVV.

This sequence joins TRBV19 and TRBJ1-5; unclear D gene. Germline lookup yields CDR1 LNHDA and CDR2 SQIVND (reference sequence). Trimming cost V 3 bases and J 0 bases, with 0 bases left between them. The CDR3 totals 12 residues. The CDR3 DNA reads as TGTGCCAGTAGTATTAGCAATCAGCCCCAGCATTTT. Protein product: CASSISNQPQHF.

The rearrangement uses TRBV30 and TRBJ2-7; a possible D gene is TRBD2 (5 bases). Per germline, CDR1 GTSNPN and CDR2 SVGIG (reference sequence). V gave up 1 base and J gave up 5 bases, with 6 bases separating them. The CDR3 is made up of 11 amino acids. CDR3 amino acids: CAWSARDEQYF. As DNA, the CDR3 is TGTGCCTGGAGTGCGCGGGACGAGCAGTACTTC.

CDR3 in DNA: TGTGCCATCAGTGAGGGAACTGGCAATCAGCCCCAGCATTTT. Amino acid sequence: CAISEGTGNQPQHF. The genes are TRBV10-3 and TRBJ1-5, with D hard to call. The CDR3 is 14 amino acids. CDR1 and CDR2 from the germline V gene are ENHRY and SYGVKD. Trimming shortened V by 2 bases and J by 2 bases, and 7 bases separated the two germline ends.

CDR3 bases: TGTGCCAGCAGTGAAGCTAAGACCAGGGGAGATGAGCAGTACTTC. This codes for CASSEAKTRGDEQYF. The chain uses TRBV6-1 and TRBJ2-7, with D maybe TRBD1 (6 bases). V lost 0 bases, J lost 7 bases, and 16 bases lay in between. The CDR3 runs to 15 residues. In germline, CDR1 is MNHNS, CDR2 SASEGT.

This sequence joins TRBV5-1 and TRBJ1-3; D gene uncertain. The V gene lost 4 bases and the J gene lost 0 bases, with 11 bases spanning the gap. CDR3 size: 15 residues. Germline loops: CDR1 SGHRS, CDR2 YFSETQ. CDR3 residues: CASSTNINSGNTIYF. The DNA of the CDR3 is TGCGCCAGCAGCACGAATATAAACTCTGGAAACACCATATATTTT.

The gene calls are TRBV20-1 and TRBJ2-5; 9 nucleotides align to TRBD2. V gave up 3 bases and J gave up 2 bases; unmatched junction bases: 7. This CDR3 has 15 amino acids. Germline V CDR1 and CDR2: DFQATT, SNEGSKA (reference sequence). The CDR3 DNA sequence: TGCAGTGCTAGTCTCGGACTAGCGATACAAGAGACCCAGTACTTC. Its protein is CSASLGLAIQETQYF.

This chain connects TRBV11-2 to TRBJ1-1, with TRBD1 identical over 11 bases. CDR1 is SGHAT, CDR2 FQNNGV, per germline. This CDR3 is built from 17 residues. With V trimmed by 0 bases and J by 9 bases, 12 bases remained unmatched. The CDR3 DNA reads as TGTGCCAGCAGCTTAGATATTGGACAGGGGGCTGACTCTAAAGCTTTCTTT. It encodes CASSLDIGQGADSKAFF.